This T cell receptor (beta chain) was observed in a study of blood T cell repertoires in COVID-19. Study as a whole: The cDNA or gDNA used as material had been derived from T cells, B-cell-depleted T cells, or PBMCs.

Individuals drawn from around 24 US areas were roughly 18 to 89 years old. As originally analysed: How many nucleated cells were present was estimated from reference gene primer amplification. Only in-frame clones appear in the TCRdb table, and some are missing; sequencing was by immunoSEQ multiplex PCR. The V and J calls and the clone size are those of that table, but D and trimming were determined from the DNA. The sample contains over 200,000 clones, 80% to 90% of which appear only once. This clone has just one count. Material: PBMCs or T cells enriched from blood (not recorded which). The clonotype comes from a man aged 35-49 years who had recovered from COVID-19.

Here the CDR3 DNA reads TGTGCCAGCAGCCAGTTGACAGGGGGCTATGGCTACACCTTC. Translated: CASSQLTGGYGYTF. The J gene is TRBJ1-2, the V gene TRBV14; 9 bases line up with TRBD1. Germline CDR1 and CDR2: SGHDN and FVKESK. The J segment lost 4 bases and the V segment lost 3 bases, leaving 3 bases of the junction unmatched. This CDR3 spans 14 amino acids.